This is a list of T cell receptor beta chains from one sample in a study of T-cell memory formation after mild COVID-19. Each CDR3 protein gets one entry after TCRdb re-called the 5' RACE reads with MiXCR. The table has approximately 560,000 distinct CDR3 sequences, 15% to 20% seen once. Sequences were obtained from PBMCs or a T cell subset sorted from them (not recorded which). The receptors shown here come from an adult woman who had mild COVID-19 (a few samples of this study predate the infection). Cell type and time point are not known. Each CDR3 is given with its conserved first and last residue. Fields, in order: J gene, CDR3 length, D gene, V gene, clone size, CDR3 protein, CDR3 DNA. D genes are given only for firm matches. Not all rows give a size; the values are once, few, many and, for expanded clones, a class.

J gene: TRBJ2-3
CDR3 length: 14
D gene: -
V gene: TRBV5-1
clone size: -
CDR3 protein: CASSSSRGADTQYF
CDR3 DNA: TGCGCCAGCAGCTCCTCCCGAGGGGCAGATACGCAGTATTTT

J gene: TRBJ2-1
CDR3 length: 16
D gene: -
V gene: TRBV5-4
clone size: -
CDR3 protein: CASSSRSGVSYNEQFF
CDR3 DNA: TGTGCCAGCAGCTCCCGTAGCGGAGTCTCCTACAATGAGCAGTTCTTC

J gene: TRBJ2-3
CDR3 length: 15
D gene: -
V gene: TRBV29-1
clone size: -
CDR3 protein: CSVSAGTSSTDTQYF
CDR3 DNA: TGCAGCGTTTCCGCCGGGACCTCGAGCACAGATACGCAGTATTTT

J gene: TRBJ2-1
CDR3 length: 17
D gene: -
V gene: TRBV19
clone size: few
CDR3 protein: CASSVYQGRELNNEQFF
CDR3 DNA: TGTGCCAGTAGTGTATATCAGGGGCGGGAGTTAAACAATGAGCAGTTCTTC

J gene: TRBJ1-2
CDR3 length: 13
D gene: -
V gene: TRBV27
clone size: -
CDR3 protein: CASSLVGHGGYTF
CDR3 DNA: TGTGCCAGCAGTTTAGTAGGCCACGGGGGCTACACCTTC

J gene: TRBJ2-7
CDR3 length: 15
D gene: TRBD1
V gene: TRBV6-5
clone size: few
CDR3 protein: CASSNAGTGGYEQYF
CDR3 DNA: TGTGCCAGCAGCAATGCCGGGACAGGGGGCTACGAGCAGTACTTC

J gene: TRBJ2-7
CDR3 length: 14
D gene: -
V gene: TRBV7-9
clone size: many
CDR3 protein: CASSLVGSTYEQYF
CDR3 DNA: TGTGCCAGCAGCTTAGTGGGCAGTACCTACGAGCAGTACTTC

J gene: TRBJ2-7
CDR3 length: 13
D gene: -
V gene: TRBV6-6
clone size: few
CDR3 protein: CASRTDGPYEQYF
CDR3 DNA: TGTGCCAGCAGGACTGATGGCCCCTACGAGCAGTACTTC

J gene: TRBJ2-2
CDR3 length: 17
D gene: -
V gene: TRBV9
clone size: many
CDR3 protein: CASSIPLDGRNTGELFF
CDR3 DNA: TGTGCCAGCAGCATCCCACTTGACGGGCGGAACACCGGGGAGCTGTTTTTT

J gene: TRBJ1-2
CDR3 length: 13
D gene: -
V gene: TRBV7-6
clone size: many
CDR3 protein: CASSLEVGYGYTF
CDR3 DNA: TGTGCCAGCAGCTTAGAGGTGGGGTATGGCTACACCTTC

J gene: TRBJ2-3
CDR3 length: 17
D gene: -
V gene: TRBV7-6
clone size: few
CDR3 protein: CASSLGWLGQPGDTQYF
CDR3 DNA: TGTGCCAGCAGCTTAGGGTGGTTGGGCCAGCCGGGAGATACGCAGTATTTT

J gene: TRBJ2-3
CDR3 length: 14
D gene: -
V gene: TRBV3-1
clone size: few
CDR3 protein: CASSQDLGRDTQYF
CDR3 DNA: TGTGCCAGCAGCCAAGACCTCGGGAGAGATACGCAGTATTTT

J gene: TRBJ2-3
CDR3 length: 15
D gene: TRBD2
V gene: TRBV29-1
clone size: few
CDR3 protein: CSVVTSGASTDTQYF
CDR3 DNA: TGCAGCGTGGTAACTAGCGGGGCCAGCACAGATACGCAGTATTTT

J gene: TRBJ2-1
CDR3 length: 16
D gene: TRBD2
V gene: TRBV12-3/TRBV12-4
clone size: once
CDR3 protein: CASSLTSGGAGGEQFF
CDR3 DNA: TGTGCCAGCAGTCTCACTAGCGGGGGGGCCGGGGGTGAGCAGTTCTTC

J gene: TRBJ2-5
CDR3 length: 15
D gene: -
V gene: TRBV27
clone size: -
CDR3 protein: CASSLMQGRQETQYF
CDR3 DNA: TGTGCCAGCAGTTTGATGCAGGGTCGACAAGAGACCCAGTACTTC

J gene: TRBJ2-7
CDR3 length: 15
D gene: -
V gene: TRBV4-2
clone size: -
CDR3 protein: CASSQILAGAYEQYF
CDR3 DNA: TGTGCCAGCAGCCAAATTTTGGCAGGGGCCTACGAGCAGTACTTC

J gene: TRBJ2-1
CDR3 length: 12
D gene: -
V gene: TRBV24-1
clone size: many
CDR3 protein: CATSDTRQLRFF
CDR3 DNA: TGTGCCACCAGTGATACTCGACAGTTACGGTTCTTC

J gene: TRBJ2-7
CDR3 length: 16
D gene: -
V gene: TRBV2
clone size: -
CDR3 protein: CASSEDPTGAGYEQYF
CDR3 DNA: TGTGCCAGCAGTGAAGATCCTACGGGGGCAGGCTACGAGCAGTACTTC

J gene: TRBJ2-2
CDR3 length: 16
D gene: -
V gene: TRBV9
clone size: few
CDR3 protein: CASSPVGGGALGELFF
CDR3 DNA: TGTGCCAGCAGCCCCGTAGGGGGGGGGGCCCTTGGGGAGCTGTTTTTT

J gene: TRBJ2-3
CDR3 length: 15
D gene: -
V gene: TRBV12-3/TRBV12-4
clone size: -
CDR3 protein: CASSFRRGSTDTQYF
CDR3 DNA: TGTGCCAGCAGTTTTAGGCGGGGTAGCACAGATACGCAGTATTTT

J gene: TRBJ1-5
CDR3 length: 12
D gene: -
V gene: TRBV29-1
clone size: -
CDR3 protein: CSVEEPNQPQHF
CDR3 DNA: TGCAGCGTTGAAGAGCCAAATCAGCCCCAGCATTTT

J gene: TRBJ1-5
CDR3 length: 14
D gene: TRBD1
V gene: TRBV12-3/TRBV12-4
clone size: few
CDR3 protein: CASSQTGVNQPQHF
CDR3 DNA: TGTGCCAGCAGCCAGACAGGGGTTAATCAGCCCCAGCATTTT

J gene: TRBJ2-3
CDR3 length: 15
D gene: -
V gene: TRBV11-2
clone size: many
CDR3 protein: CASSLEPDWSDTQYF
CDR3 DNA: TGTGCCAGCAGCTTAGAGCCCGACTGGTCAGATACGCAGTATTTT

J gene: TRBJ2-7
CDR3 length: 15
D gene: TRBD1
V gene: TRBV5-1
clone size: many
CDR3 protein: CASSQPGQGIYEQYF
CDR3 DNA: TGCGCCAGCAGCCAACCGGGACAGGGTATCTACGAGCAGTACTTC

J gene: TRBJ2-5
CDR3 length: 14
D gene: TRBD1
V gene: TRBV10-3
clone size: many
CDR3 protein: CATLPGQIQETQYF
CDR3 DNA: TGTGCCACTCTTCCGGGACAGATCCAAGAGACCCAGTACTTC

J gene: TRBJ1-5
CDR3 length: 17
D gene: TRBD1
V gene: TRBV7-8
clone size: -
CDR3 protein: CASSRGQGILGNQPQHF
CDR3 DNA: TGTGCCAGCAGCCGAGGACAGGGCATCTTAGGCAATCAGCCCCAGCATTTT

J gene: TRBJ2-3
CDR3 length: 14
D gene: -
V gene: TRBV7-2
clone size: -
CDR3 protein: CASSLVSATDTQYF
CDR3 DNA: TGTGCCAGCAGCTTAGTTTCAGCCACAGATACGCAGTATTTT

J gene: TRBJ2-7
CDR3 length: 14
D gene: -
V gene: TRBV29-1
clone size: once
CDR3 protein: CSVEDPVLSYEQYF
CDR3 DNA: TGCAGCGTTGAAGACCCTGTTCTATCCTACGAGCAGTACTTC

J gene: TRBJ1-1
CDR3 length: 13
D gene: -
V gene: TRBV6-5
clone size: -
CDR3 protein: CASRTYKNTEAFF
CDR3 DNA: TGTGCCAGCAGGACATACAAGAACACTGAAGCTTTCTTT

J gene: TRBJ2-2
CDR3 length: 17
D gene: TRBD2
V gene: TRBV4-2
clone size: many
CDR3 protein: CASSQDSTSGSLGELFF
CDR3 DNA: TGTGCCAGCAGCCAAGATAGCACTAGCGGGAGTCTCGGGGAGCTGTTTTTT

J gene: TRBJ2-3
CDR3 length: 14
D gene: -
V gene: TRBV4-1
clone size: -
CDR3 protein: CASSQDGPRDTQYF
CDR3 DNA: TGCGCCAGCAGCCAAGATGGCCCCCGGGATACGCAGTATTTT

J gene: TRBJ2-5
CDR3 length: 15
D gene: TRBD2
V gene: TRBV30
clone size: few
CDR3 protein: CAWSVMRGGLETQYF
CDR3 DNA: TGTGCCTGGAGTGTAATGCGGGGGGGCTTGGAGACCCAGTACTTC

J gene: TRBJ2-7
CDR3 length: 14
D gene: -
V gene: TRBV5-5
clone size: few
CDR3 protein: CASSLEQASYEQYF
CDR3 DNA: TGTGCCAGCAGCTTGGAGCAGGCCTCCTACGAGCAGTACTTC